This T cell receptor beta chain was captured in a study of cytomegalovirus exposure and HLA in healthy donors. 60 Vbeta and 13 Jbeta primers were used in PCR. Data came from immunoSEQ multiplex PCR; TCRdb stores just in-frame clones and leaves some out. This repertoire shows about 190,000 clones, 75% to 90% found once; its top ten account for about 1.2%. The clonotype comes from a boy aged 2 to 10 in good health and CMV-seronegative. Sequenced material: PBMCs.

This CDR3 is CASRDINEQFF. The CDR3 DNA follows: TGCGCCAGCAGGGACATCAATGAGCAGTTCTTC. The chain combines TRBV10-1 with TRBJ2-1, with TRBD1 as a possible D gene (5 bases). The germline gives CDR1 WNHNN, CDR2 SYGVQD (reference sequence). Trimming removed 6 bases at V and 6 bases at J, with 6 bases between. There are 11 residues in the CDR3.